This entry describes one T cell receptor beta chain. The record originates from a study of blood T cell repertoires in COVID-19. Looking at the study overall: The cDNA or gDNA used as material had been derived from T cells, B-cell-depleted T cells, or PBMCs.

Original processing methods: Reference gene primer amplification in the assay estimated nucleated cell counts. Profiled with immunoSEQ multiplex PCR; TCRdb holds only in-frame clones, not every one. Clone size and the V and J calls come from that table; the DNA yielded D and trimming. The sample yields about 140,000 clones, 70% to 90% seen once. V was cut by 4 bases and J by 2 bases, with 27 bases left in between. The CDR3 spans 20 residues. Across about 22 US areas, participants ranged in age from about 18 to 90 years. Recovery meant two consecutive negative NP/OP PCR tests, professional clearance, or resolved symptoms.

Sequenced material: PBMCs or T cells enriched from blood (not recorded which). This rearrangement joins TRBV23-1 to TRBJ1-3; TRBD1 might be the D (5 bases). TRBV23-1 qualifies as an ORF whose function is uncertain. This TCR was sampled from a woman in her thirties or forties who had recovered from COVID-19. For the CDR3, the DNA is TGCGCCAGCAGTCGACTACCGGCCTCACGGGGGACGGGCACTGGAAACACCATATATTTT. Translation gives CASSRLPASRGTGTGNTIYF.